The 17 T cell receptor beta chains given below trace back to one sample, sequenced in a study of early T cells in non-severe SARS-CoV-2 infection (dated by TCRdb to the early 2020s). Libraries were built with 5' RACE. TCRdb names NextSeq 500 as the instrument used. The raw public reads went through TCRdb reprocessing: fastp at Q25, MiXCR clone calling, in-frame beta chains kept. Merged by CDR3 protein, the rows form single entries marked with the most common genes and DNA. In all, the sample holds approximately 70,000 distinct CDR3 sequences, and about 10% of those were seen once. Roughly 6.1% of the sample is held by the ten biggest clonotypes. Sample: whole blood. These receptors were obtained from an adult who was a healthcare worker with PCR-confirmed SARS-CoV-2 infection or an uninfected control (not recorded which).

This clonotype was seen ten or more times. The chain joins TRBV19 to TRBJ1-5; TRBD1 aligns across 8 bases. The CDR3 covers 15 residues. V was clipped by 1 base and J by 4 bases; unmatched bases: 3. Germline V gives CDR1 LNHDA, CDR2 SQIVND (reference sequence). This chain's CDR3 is CASSIGQGANQPQHF. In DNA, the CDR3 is TGTGCCAGTAGTATAGGCCAGGGGGCAAATCAGCCCCAGCATTTT.

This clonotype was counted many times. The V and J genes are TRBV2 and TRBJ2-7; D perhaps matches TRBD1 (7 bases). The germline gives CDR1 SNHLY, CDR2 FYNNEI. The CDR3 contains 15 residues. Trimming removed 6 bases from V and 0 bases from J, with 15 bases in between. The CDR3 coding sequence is TGTGCCAGCAGCAGAGGGCGGGACAGCTCCTACGAGCAGTACTTC. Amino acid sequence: CASSRGRDSSYEQYF.

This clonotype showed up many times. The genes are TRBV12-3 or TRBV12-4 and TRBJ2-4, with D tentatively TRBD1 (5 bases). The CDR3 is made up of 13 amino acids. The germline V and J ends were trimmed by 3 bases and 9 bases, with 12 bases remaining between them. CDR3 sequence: CASSLTVLGIQYF. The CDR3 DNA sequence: TGTGCCAGCAGTTTGACAGTCCTTGGCATTCAGTACTTC.

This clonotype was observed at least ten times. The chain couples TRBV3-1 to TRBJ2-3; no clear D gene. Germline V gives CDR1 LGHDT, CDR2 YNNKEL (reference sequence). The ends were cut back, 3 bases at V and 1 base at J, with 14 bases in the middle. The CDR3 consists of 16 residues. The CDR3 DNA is TGTGCCAGCAGCCAGACGGATCCCCTCGGCACAGATACGCAGTATTTT. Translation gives CASSQTDPLGTDTQYF.

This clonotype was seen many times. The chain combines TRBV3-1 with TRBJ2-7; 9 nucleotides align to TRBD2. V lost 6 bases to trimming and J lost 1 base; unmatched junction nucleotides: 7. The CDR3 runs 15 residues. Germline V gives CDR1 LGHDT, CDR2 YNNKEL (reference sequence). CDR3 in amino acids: CASRAFSGGSYEQYF. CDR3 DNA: TGTGCCAGCAGAGCCTTCAGCGGGGGGTCCTACGAGCAGTACTTC.

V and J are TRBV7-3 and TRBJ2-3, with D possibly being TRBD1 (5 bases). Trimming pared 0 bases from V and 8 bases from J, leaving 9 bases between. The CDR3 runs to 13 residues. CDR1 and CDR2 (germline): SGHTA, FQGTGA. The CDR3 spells CASSLTTQGTQYF. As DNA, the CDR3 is TGTGCCAGCAGCTTAACGACCCAGGGTACGCAGTATTTT.

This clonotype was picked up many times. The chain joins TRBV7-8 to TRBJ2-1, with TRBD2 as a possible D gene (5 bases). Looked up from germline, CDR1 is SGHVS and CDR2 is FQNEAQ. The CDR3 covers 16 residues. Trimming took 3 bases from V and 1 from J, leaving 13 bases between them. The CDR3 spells CASSFRTGNSYNEQFF. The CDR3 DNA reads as TGTGCCAGCAGCTTCCGGACGGGGAATTCCTACAATGAGCAGTTCTTC.

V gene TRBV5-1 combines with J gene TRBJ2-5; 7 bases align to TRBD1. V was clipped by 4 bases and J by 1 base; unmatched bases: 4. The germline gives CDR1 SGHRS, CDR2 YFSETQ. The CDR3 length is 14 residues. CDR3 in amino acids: CASSRGDSQETQYF. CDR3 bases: TGCGCCAGCAGCCGAGGGGACAGCCAAGAGACCCAGTACTTC. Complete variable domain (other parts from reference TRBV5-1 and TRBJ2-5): KAGVTQTPRYLIKTRGQQVTLSCSPISGHRSVSWYQQTPGQGLQFLFEYFSETQRNKGNFPGRFSGRQFSNSRSEMNVSTLELGDSALYLCASSRGDSQETQYFGPGTRLLVL.

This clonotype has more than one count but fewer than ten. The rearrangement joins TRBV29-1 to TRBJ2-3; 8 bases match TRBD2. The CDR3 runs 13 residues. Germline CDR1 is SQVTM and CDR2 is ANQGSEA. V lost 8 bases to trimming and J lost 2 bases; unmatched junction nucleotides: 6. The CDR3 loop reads CSISGVHTDTQYF. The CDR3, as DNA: TGCAGCATTAGCGGGGTGCACACAGATACGCAGTATTTT.

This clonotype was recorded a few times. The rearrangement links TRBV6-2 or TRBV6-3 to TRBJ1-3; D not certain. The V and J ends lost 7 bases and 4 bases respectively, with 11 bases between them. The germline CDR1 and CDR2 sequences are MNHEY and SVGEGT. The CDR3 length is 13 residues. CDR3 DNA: TGTGCCAGCAAAACCATCGACGGAAACACCATATATTTT. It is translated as CASKTIDGNTIYF.

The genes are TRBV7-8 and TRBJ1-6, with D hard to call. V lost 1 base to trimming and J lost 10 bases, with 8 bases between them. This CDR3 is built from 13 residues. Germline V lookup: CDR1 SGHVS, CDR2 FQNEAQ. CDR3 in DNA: TGTGCCAGCAGCTTAGTTGCGGACTCACCCCTCCACTTT. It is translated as CASSLVADSPLHF.

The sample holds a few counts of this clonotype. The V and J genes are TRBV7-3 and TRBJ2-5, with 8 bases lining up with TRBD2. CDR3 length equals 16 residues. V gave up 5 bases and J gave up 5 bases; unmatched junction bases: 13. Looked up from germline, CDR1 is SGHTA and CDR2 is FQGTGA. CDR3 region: CASSPGGGQGSETQYF. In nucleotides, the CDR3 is TGTGCCAGCAGCCCCGGCGGGGGGCAGGGATCGGAGACCCAGTACTTC.

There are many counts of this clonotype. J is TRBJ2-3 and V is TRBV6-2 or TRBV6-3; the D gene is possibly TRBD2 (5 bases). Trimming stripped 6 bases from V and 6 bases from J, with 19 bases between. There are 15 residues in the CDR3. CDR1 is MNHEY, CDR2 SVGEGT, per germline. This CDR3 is CASSILERRPDTQYF. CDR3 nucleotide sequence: TGTGCCAGCAGCATCCTCGAGAGGAGGCCCGATACGCAGTATTTT.

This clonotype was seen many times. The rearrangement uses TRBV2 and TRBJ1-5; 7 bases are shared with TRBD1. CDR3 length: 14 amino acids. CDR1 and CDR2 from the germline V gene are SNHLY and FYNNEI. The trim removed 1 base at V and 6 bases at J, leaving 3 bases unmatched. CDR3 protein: CASSEVSGGQPQHF. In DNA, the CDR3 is TGTGCCAGCAGTGAAGTTTCAGGGGGTCAGCCCCAGCATTTT.

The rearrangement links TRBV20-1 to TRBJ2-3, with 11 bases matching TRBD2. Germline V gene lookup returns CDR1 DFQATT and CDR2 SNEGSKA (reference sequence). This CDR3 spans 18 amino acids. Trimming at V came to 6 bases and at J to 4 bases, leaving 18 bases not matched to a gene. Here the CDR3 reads CSASITLSGGASADTQYF. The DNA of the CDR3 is TGCAGTGCGTCCATAACACTTAGCGGGGGGGCCTCGGCAGATACGCAGTATTTT.

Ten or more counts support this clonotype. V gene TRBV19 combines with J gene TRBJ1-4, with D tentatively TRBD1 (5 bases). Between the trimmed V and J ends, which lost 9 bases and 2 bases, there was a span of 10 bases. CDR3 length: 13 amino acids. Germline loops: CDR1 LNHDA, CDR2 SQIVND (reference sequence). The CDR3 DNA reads TGTGCCAGCCAGGGTTTTACTAATGAAAAACTGTTTTTT. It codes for CASQGFTNEKLFF. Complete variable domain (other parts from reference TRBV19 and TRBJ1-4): DGGITQSPKYLFRKEGQNVTLSCEQNLNHDAMYWYRQDPGQGLRLIYYSQIVNDFQKGDIAEGYSVSREKKESFPLTVTSAQKNPTAFYLCASQGFTNEKLFFGSGTQLSVL.

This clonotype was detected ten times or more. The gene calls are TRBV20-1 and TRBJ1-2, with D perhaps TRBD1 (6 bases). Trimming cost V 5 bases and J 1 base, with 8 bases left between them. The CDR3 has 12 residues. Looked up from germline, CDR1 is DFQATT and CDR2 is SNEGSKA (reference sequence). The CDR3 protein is CSAPRGNYGYTF. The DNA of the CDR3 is TGCAGTGCTCCCAGGGGTAACTATGGCTACACCTTC.